One TCR beta chain is described in this entry. What it binds is unknown. Given a much more abundant clone one base away, this may be a read error. Using RNA transcripts as the source, TCR beta CDR3 regions were amplified. The TCR CDR3 first-round RT-PCR relied on the HTBI primer set. MiXCR was run by TCRdb on the multiplex PCR reads, yielding one entry per CDR3 protein. The sample comprises roughly 500,000 distinct CDR3 sequences, around 13% of which are singletons, and roughly 5.7% rests with the top ten. This sample is part of a study of T cells in Graves' hyperthyroidism and ophthalmopathy. The study, taken as a whole, reports: Ophthalmopathy was identified by the model a median roughly 6.5 months ahead of onset.

Germline V CDR1 and CDR2: KGHSH, LQKENI. The CDR3 totals 15 residues. The J gene is TRBJ2-5, the V gene TRBV18; the match to TRBD2 covers 15 bases. The TCR comes from a woman aged 25-40 years with Graves' hyperthyroidism that later progressed to Graves' ophthalmopathy. Sequencing input: blood. CDR3 in amino acids: CPSSPGLAGGETQYF. DNA of the CDR3: TGTCCCAGCTCACCGGGACTAGCGGGAGGCGAGACCCAGTACTTC. The full variable domain, its missing parts supplied by reference TRBV18 and TRBJ2-5, is NAGVMQNPRHLVRRRGQEARLRCSPMKGHSHVYWYRQLPEEGLKFMVYLQKENIIDESGMPKERFSAEFPKEGPSILRIQQVVRGDSAAYFCPSSPGLAGGETQYFGPGTRLLVL.